This T cell receptor beta chain was documented in a study of shared clonotypes between healthy human individuals. Deep level was the assay's run setting. The data were produced by immunoSEQ multiplex PCR, yet TCRdb's version contains in-frame clones alone and is incomplete. The repertoire holds about 490,000 clones, with 78% as singletons. Whole-study results and caveats: Expectations were that clonotype sharing among donors would be affected by sequencing depth.

With regard to this clone: No antigen is known for it.

The CDR3 is 15 amino acids. Germline V CDR1 and CDR2: LNHDA, SQIVND (reference sequence). Trimming left V 4 bases short and J 0 bases short, with 9 bases between. The receptor was derived from a woman aged 40-49 years in good health. Some clones in this sample may be carry-over from other donors' samples. This chain uses TRBV19 with TRBJ2-2; tentatively, D is TRBD1 (6 bases). The sample was PBMCs. CDR3 DNA sequence: TGTGCCAGTAGTAAGAACAGGGCGAACACCGGGGAGCTGTTTTTT. Translation: CASSKNRANTGELFF.